This TCR beta chain emerged from a study of T cells in Graves' hyperthyroidism and ophthalmopathy. General study points: Among thyroid clonotypes expanded above 0.001, most also appeared in blood.

There are a few counts of this clonotype. What it binds is not known. Amplified TCR beta CDR3 regions derived from RNA transcripts. The TCR CDR3 first-round RT-PCR relied on the HTBI primer set. TCRdb itself ran the multiplex PCR reads through MiXCR, one entry per CDR3 protein. Here the sample spans 500,000 to 600,000 distinct CDR3 sequences, 16% being singletons. CDR3 size: 14 residues. V lost 3 bases to trimming and J lost 5 bases; unmatched junction nucleotides: 2. J is TRBJ2-2 and V is TRBV12-3 or TRBV12-4; 8 bases are a match to TRBD1. The specimen sequenced was blood. The clonotype comes from a woman aged 18-29 years with Graves' hyperthyroidism. The CDR3 loop reads CASSLTGVTGELFF. Here the CDR3 DNA reads TGTGCCAGCAGTTTGACAGGGGTTACCGGGGAGCTGTTTTTT.